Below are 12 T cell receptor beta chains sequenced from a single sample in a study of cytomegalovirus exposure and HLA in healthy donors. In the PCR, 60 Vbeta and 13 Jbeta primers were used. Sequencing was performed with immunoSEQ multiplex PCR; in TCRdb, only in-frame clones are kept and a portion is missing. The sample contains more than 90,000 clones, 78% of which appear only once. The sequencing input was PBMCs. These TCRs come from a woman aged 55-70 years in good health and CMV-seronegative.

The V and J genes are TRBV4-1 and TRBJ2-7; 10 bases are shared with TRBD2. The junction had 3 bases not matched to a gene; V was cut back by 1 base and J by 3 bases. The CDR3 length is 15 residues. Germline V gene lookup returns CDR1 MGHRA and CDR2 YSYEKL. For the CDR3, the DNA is TGCGCCAGCAGCCAAGCGTCTAGCGGGGGCTACGAGCAGTACTTC. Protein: CASSQASSGGYEQYF.

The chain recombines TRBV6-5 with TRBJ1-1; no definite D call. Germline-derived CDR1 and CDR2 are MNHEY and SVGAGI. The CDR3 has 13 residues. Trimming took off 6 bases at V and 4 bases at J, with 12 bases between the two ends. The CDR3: CASRRRESTEAFF. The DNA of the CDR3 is TGTGCCAGCAGACGCCGGGAGAGCACTGAAGCTTTCTTT.

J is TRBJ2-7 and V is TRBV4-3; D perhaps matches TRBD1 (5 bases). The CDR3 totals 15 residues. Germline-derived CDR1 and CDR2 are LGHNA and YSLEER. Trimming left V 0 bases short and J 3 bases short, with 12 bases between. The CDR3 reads CASSQDRAGNYEQYF. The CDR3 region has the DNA TGCGCCAGCAGCCAAGATCGGGCAGGGAACTACGAGCAGTACTTC.

The DNA for the CDR3 is TGTGCCAGCAGTCCGTGGCCTCTCAATGAGCAGTTCTTC. This sequence encodes CASSPWPLNEQFF. V and J are TRBV27 and TRBJ2-1, with no clear D. Deletions cut 5 bases from V and 6 bases from J, with 11 bases between. The CDR3 runs 13 residues. Germline lookup yields CDR1 MNHEY and CDR2 SMNVEV (reference sequence).

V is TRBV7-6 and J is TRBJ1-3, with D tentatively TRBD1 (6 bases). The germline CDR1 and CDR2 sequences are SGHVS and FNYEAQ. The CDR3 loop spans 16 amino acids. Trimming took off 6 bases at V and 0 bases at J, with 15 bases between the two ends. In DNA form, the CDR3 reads TGTGCCAGCAGTACAAGCCTCAGGGGCTCTGGAAACACCATATATTTT. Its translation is CASSTSLRGSGNTIYF. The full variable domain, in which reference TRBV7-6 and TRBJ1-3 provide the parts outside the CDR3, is GAGVSQSPRYKVTKRGQDVALRCDPISGHVSLYWYRQALGQGPEFLTYFNYEAQQDKSGLPNDRFSAERPEGSISTLTIQRTEQRDSAMYRCASSTSLRGSGNTIYFGEGSWLTVV.

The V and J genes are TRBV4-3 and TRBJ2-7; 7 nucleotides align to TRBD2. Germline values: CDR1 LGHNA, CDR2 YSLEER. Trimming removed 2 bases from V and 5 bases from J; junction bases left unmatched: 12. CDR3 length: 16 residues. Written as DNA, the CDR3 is TGCGCCAGCAGCCAATTCGCGGGAGCTAGCACCCACGAGCAGTACTTC. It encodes CASSQFAGASTHEQYF.

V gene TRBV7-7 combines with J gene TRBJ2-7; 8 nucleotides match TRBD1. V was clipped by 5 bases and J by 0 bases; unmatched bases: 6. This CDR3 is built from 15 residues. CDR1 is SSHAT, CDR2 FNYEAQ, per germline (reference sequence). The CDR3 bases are TGTGCCAGCAGCCTGGGGACAGGAAGCTCCTACGAGCAGTACTTC. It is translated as CASSLGTGSSYEQYF.

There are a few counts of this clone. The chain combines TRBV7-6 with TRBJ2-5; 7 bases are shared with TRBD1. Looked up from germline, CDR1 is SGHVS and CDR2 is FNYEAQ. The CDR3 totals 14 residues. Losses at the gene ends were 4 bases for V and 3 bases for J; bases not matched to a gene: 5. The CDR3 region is CASSSGTEEETQYF. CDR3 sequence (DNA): TGTGCCAGCAGCTCCGGGACAGAGGAAGAGACCCAGTACTTC.

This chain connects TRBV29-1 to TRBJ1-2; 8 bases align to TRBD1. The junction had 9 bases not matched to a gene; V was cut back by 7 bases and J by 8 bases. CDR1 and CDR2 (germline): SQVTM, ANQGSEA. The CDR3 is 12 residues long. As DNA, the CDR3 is TGCAGCGCTACAGGGGGGGCTGACGGCTACACCTTC. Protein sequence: CSATGGADGYTF.

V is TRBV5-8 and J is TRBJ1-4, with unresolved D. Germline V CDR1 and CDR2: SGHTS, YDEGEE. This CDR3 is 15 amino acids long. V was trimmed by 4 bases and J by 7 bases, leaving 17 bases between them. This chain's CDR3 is CASSPRPRNSEKLFF. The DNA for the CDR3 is TGTGCCAGCAGCCCCCGCCCGCGGAATAGTGAAAAACTGTTTTTT.

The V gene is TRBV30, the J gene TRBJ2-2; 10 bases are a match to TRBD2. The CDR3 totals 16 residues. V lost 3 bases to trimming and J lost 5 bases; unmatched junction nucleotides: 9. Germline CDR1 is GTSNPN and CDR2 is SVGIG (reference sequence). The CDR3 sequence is CAWSAAMTSGTGELFF. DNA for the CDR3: TGTGCCTGGAGCGCTGCCATGACTAGCGGGACCGGGGAGCTGTTTTTT.

The CDR3 nucleotides are TGTGCCAGCAGCTTGGCCGGGACAGGGCAGGAGACCCAGTACTTC. Protein sequence: CASSLAGTGQETQYF. The chain uses TRBV5-6 and TRBJ2-5; 9 nucleotides agree with TRBD1. The CDR3 has 15 residues. With 0 bases clipped from V and 5 bases from J, the junction kept 5 bases outside the gene matches. Germline CDR1 and CDR2: SGHDT and YYEEEE.